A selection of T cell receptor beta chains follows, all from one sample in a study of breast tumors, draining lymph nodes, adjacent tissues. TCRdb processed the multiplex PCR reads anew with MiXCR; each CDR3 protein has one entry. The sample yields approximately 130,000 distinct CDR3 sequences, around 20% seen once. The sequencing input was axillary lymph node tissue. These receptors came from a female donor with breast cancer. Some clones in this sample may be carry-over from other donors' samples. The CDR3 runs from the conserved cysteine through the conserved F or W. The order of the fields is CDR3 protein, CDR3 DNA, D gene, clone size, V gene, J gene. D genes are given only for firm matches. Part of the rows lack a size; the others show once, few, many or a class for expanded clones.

CSVSGGASAYNEQFF	TGCAGCGTCTCGGGGGGGGCTAGCGCCTACAATGAGCAGTTCTTC	TRBD2	-	TRBV29-1	TRBJ2-1
CASRPTGSDEQYF	TGTGCCAGCAGACCAACAGGGTCCGATGAGCAGTACTTC	-	many	TRBV7-6	TRBJ2-7
CASSPGTSGRWYNEQFF	TGTGCCAGCAGTCCAGGGACTAGCGGGAGGTGGTACAATGAGCAGTTCTTC	TRBD2	many	TRBV6-5	TRBJ2-1
CSAADPQDLF	TGCAGTGCGGCAGACCCTCAGGACCTCTTC	-	many	TRBV20-1	TRBJ2-7
CAWSKGQGGNEKLFF	TGTGCCTGGAGTAAGGGACAGGGTGGTAATGAAAAACTGTTTTTT	TRBD1	few	TRBV30	TRBJ1-4
CAITKGPGQTNTEAFF	TGTGCCATCACCAAAGGGCCGGGACAGACAAACACTGAAGCTTTCTTT	TRBD1	-	TRBV10-3	TRBJ1-1
CSAIGQGADEQFF	TGCAGTGCTATAGGGCAGGGGGCAGATGAGCAGTTCTTC	TRBD1	few	TRBV20-1	TRBJ2-1
CASSLPRAGGELFF	TGTGCCAGCAGCTTACCGCGGGCGGGCGGGGAGCTGTTTTTT	-	many	TRBV11-2	TRBJ2-2
CAISEFGYEQYF	TGTGCCATCAGTGAGTTCGGCTACGAGCAGTACTTC	-	many	TRBV10-3	TRBJ2-7
CASSFGEQPQHF	TGTGCCAGCAGCTTCGGTGAACAGCCCCAGCATTTT	-	many	TRBV5-6	TRBJ1-5
CSGEPRASYEQYF	TGCAGTGGGGAACCGAGGGCCTCCTACGAGCAGTACTTC	-	many	TRBV20-1	TRBJ2-7
CASSLVEVGTNEKLFF	TGTGCCAGCAGCTTAGTAGAGGTCGGTACTAATGAAAAACTGTTTTTT	-	many	TRBV7-9	TRBJ1-4
CASSPRTGVGADTQYF	TGTGCCAGCAGCCCCCGGACAGGGGTGGGGGCAGATACGCAGTATTTT	TRBD1	many	TRBV9	TRBJ2-3
CACHRSSGANVLTF	TGTGCCTGTCATCGGAGCTCTGGGGCCAACGTCCTGACTTTC	-	-	TRBV28	TRBJ2-6
CSARDSGPASYEQYF	TGCAGTGCTAGAGATTCGGGGCCCGCCTCCTACGAGCAGTACTTC	-	many	TRBV20-1	TRBJ2-7
CAWSVGGNTIYF	TGTGCCTGGAGTGTAGGCGGAAACACCATATATTTT	-	-	TRBV30	TRBJ1-3
CASSLMTGTSGRSVGELFF	TGTGCCAGCAGCCTTATGACCGGGACTAGCGGGAGATCTGTCGGGGAGCTGTTTTTT	TRBD2	many	TRBV11-3	TRBJ2-2
CASSVTSRSSYNEQFF	TGTGCCAGCAGCGTGACTAGCCGTAGCTCCTACAATGAGCAGTTCTTC	TRBD2	many	TRBV9	TRBJ2-1
CASSLLYTGNYGYTF	TGCGCCAGCAGCCTGTTATATACAGGGAACTATGGCTACACCTTC	-	-	TRBV5-1	TRBJ1-2
CASSPGQGRNNEQFF	TGTGCCAGCTCCCCGGGACAGGGAAGGAACAATGAGCAGTTCTTC	TRBD1	-	TRBV18	TRBJ2-1
CASSPLPTRPKNIQYF	TGTGCCAGCAGTCCTCTGCCAACAAGGCCCAAAAACATTCAGTACTTC	-	once	TRBV6-1	TRBJ2-4
CSAREIAGGAYEQYF	TGCAGTGCTAGAGAGATAGCGGGAGGTGCCTACGAGCAGTACTTC	TRBD2	many	TRBV20-1	TRBJ2-7
CASSLGLTFSYEQYF	TGTGCCAGCAGTCTCGGACTGACGTTCTCCTACGAGCAGTACTTC	-	many	TRBV3-1	TRBJ2-7
CASGRDNQETQYF	TGTGCCAGCGGGCGGGACAACCAAGAGACCCAGTACTTC	-	many	TRBV2	TRBJ2-5
CSANRNTGELFF	TGCAGTGCTAACAGGAACACCGGGGAGCTGTTTTTT	-	many	TRBV20-1	TRBJ2-2
CASSQDEGDRANREQYF	TGTGCCAGCAGCCAAGATGAGGGGGACAGGGCTAACCGCGAGCAGTACTTC	TRBD1	many	TRBV4-2	TRBJ2-7
CASSQDITGGSDTQYF	TGCGCCAGCAGCCAAGATATCACAGGGGGCTCGGATACGCAGTATTTT	TRBD1	many	TRBV4-1	TRBJ2-3
CASSPTEAYGYTF	TGTGCCAGCAGCCCCACGGAGGCCTATGGCTACACCTTC	-	many	TRBV9	TRBJ1-2
CATTGPNWLAGVSEQFF	TGTGCCACCACTGGGCCAAATTGGCTAGCGGGAGTCAGTGAGCAGTTCTTC	TRBD2	many	TRBV6-1	TRBJ2-1
CATSDLGGQPQHF	TGTGCCACCAGTGATTTAGGGGGACAGCCCCAGCATTTT	-	many	TRBV24-1	TRBJ1-5
CASSYPAYLAGESAPYEQYF	TGTGCCAGCAGTTACCCGGCGTATCTAGCGGGAGAAAGTGCCCCCTACGAGCAGTACTTC	TRBD2	many	TRBV6-5	TRBJ2-7
CASSLEGTGGLKTQYF	TGTGCCAGCAGCTTGGAAGGGACAGGGGGCCTAAAGACCCAGTACTTC	TRBD1	many	TRBV5-8	TRBJ2-5
CSVEDLEGTREEWSYNEQFF	TGCAGCGTTGAAGATCTCGAAGGGACTAGAGAGGAGTGGTCCTACAATGAGCAGTTCTTC	TRBD2	many	TRBV29-1	TRBJ2-1
CASSPGQLRGVGYTF	TGTGCCAGCAGTCCGGGACAGCTAAGGGGTGTAGGCTACACCTTC	TRBD1	-	TRBV27	TRBJ1-2
CASSQDRGGYGALETQYF	TGTGCCAGCAGCCAAGATCGAGGAGGGTATGGGGCACTGGAGACCCAGTACTTC	-	few	TRBV3-1	TRBJ2-5
CASSMRVAGIHTTDTQYF	TGTGCCAGTAGTATGAGGGTAGCGGGTATACATACCACAGATACGCAGTATTTT	TRBD2	many	TRBV19	TRBJ2-3
CASSYDRAGYEQYF	TGTGCCAGCAGCTATGACAGGGCCGGCTACGAGCAGTACTTC	TRBD1	many	TRBV6-1	TRBJ2-7
CSAPTSGGANEQFF	TGCAGTGCTCCTACTAGCGGAGGTGCCAATGAGCAGTTCTTC	TRBD2	many	TRBV20-1	TRBJ2-1
CAAGFLTDTQYF	TGTGCCGCGGGCTTCCTCACAGATACGCAGTATTTT	-	many	TRBV5-6	TRBJ2-3